A selection of T cell receptor beta chains follows, all from one sample in a study of beta chain features in type 1 diabetes. Libraries were prepared by immunoSEQ multiplex PCR; TCRdb keeps only in-frame clonotypes and omits some of them. This table has some 240,000 clones, about a sixth appearing once. Sequenced sample: naive CD4+ T cells from blood. All receptors derive from a man younger than 45 with type 1 diabetes. CDR3s include the opening cysteine and the closing phenylalanine or tryptophan. Fields, in order: J gene, D gene, clone size, V gene, CDR3 protein, CDR3 DNA. The D gene is left open where the match is weak. Some rows mark clone size as missing; the rest say once, few, many or name a class of expanded clone.

j_call: TRBJ1-5; d_call: -; clone_size: -; v_call: TRBV19; cdr3_aa: CASRPGDQPQHF; cdr3_nt: TGTGCCAGTAGGCCAGGGGACCAGCCCCAGCATTTT
j_call: TRBJ2-1; d_call: TRBD1; clone_size: -; v_call: TRBV5-1; cdr3_aa: CASSQGQGIGDEQFF; cdr3_nt: TGCGCCAGCAGCCAGGGACAGGGAATAGGCGATGAGCAGTTCTTC
j_call: TRBJ2-6; d_call: -; clone_size: few; v_call: TRBV25-1; cdr3_aa: CASSELGNSGANVLTF; cdr3_nt: TGTGCCAGCAGTGAACTCGGGAACTCTGGGGCCAACGTCCTGACTTTC
j_call: TRBJ2-4; d_call: -; clone_size: once; v_call: TRBV25-1; cdr3_aa: CASSEATVPPAKNIQYF; cdr3_nt: TGTGCCAGCAGTGAGGCGACAGTTCCCCCGGCCAAAAACATTCAGTACTTC
j_call: TRBJ2-1; d_call: -; clone_size: -; v_call: TRBV7-2; cdr3_aa: CASSDWLRGEQFF; cdr3_nt: TGTGCCAGCAGCGACTGGCTAAGGGGTGAGCAGTTCTTC
j_call: TRBJ2-7; d_call: TRBD1; clone_size: few; v_call: TRBV29-1; cdr3_aa: CSVEDRQGAPYF; cdr3_nt: TGCAGCGTTGAAGATCGGCAGGGGGCCCCGTACTTC
j_call: TRBJ2-5; d_call: -; clone_size: -; v_call: TRBV5-1; cdr3_aa: CASSLTGGRQETQYF; cdr3_nt: TGCGCCAGCAGCTTGACCGGGGGTCGTCAAGAGACCCAGTACTTC
j_call: TRBJ2-1; d_call: -; clone_size: -; v_call: TRBV7-8; cdr3_aa: CASSSYDRDNYNEQFF; cdr3_nt: TGTGCCAGCAGCTCGTACGACCGGGACAACTACAATGAGCAGTTCTTC
j_call: TRBJ2-2; d_call: -; clone_size: -; v_call: TRBV29-1; cdr3_aa: CSYRGSPGTGELFF; cdr3_nt: TGCAGCTACCGCGGGTCTCCAGGAACCGGGGAGCTGTTTTTT
j_call: TRBJ2-1; d_call: TRBD2; clone_size: -; v_call: TRBV7-8; cdr3_aa: CASSLAPLSGKDGEQFF; cdr3_nt: TGTGCCAGCAGCTTAGCCCCTCTTAGCGGGAAAGACGGTGAGCAGTTCTTC
j_call: TRBJ2-3; d_call: TRBD2; clone_size: few; v_call: TRBV7-9; cdr3_aa: CASSSSGSRDTQYF; cdr3_nt: TGTGCCAGCAGTTCTAGCGGATCGAGGGATACGCAGTATTTT
j_call: TRBJ1-1; d_call: TRBD1; clone_size: -; v_call: TRBV7-9; cdr3_aa: CASSVQGLGTEAFF; cdr3_nt: TGTGCCAGCAGCGTACAGGGGCTGGGCACTGAAGCTTTCTTT
j_call: TRBJ2-1; d_call: -; clone_size: -; v_call: TRBV9; cdr3_aa: CASNRKPNEQFF; cdr3_nt: TGTGCCAGCAATCGCAAACCCAATGAGCAGTTCTTC
j_call: TRBJ2-3; d_call: TRBD2; clone_size: few; v_call: TRBV29-1; cdr3_aa: CSVPLSGSLADTQYF; cdr3_nt: TGCAGCGTTCCGCTCAGCGGGAGCCTTGCAGATACGCAGTATTTT
j_call: TRBJ2-3; d_call: TRBD2; clone_size: -; v_call: TRBV4-2; cdr3_aa: CASSQGISGSSSDTQYF; cdr3_nt: TGTGCCAGCAGCCAAGGCATAAGCGGGAGTTCTTCAGATACGCAGTATTTT
j_call: TRBJ2-3; d_call: -; clone_size: few; v_call: TRBV9; cdr3_aa: CASSVGSTDTQYF; cdr3_nt: TGTGCCAGCAGCGTAGGGTCCACAGATACGCAGTATTTT
j_call: TRBJ1-5; d_call: -; clone_size: -; v_call: TRBV2; cdr3_aa: CASRGQLNQPQHF; cdr3_nt: TGTGCCAGCAGAGGACAGCTGAATCAGCCCCAGCATTTT
j_call: TRBJ2-1; d_call: -; clone_size: few; v_call: TRBV9; cdr3_aa: CASSHMTGRNEQFF; cdr3_nt: TGTGCCAGCAGCCATATGACAGGGAGGAATGAGCAGTTCTTC
j_call: TRBJ2-6; d_call: -; clone_size: few; v_call: TRBV28; cdr3_aa: CAHRRSGANVLTF; cdr3_nt: TGTGCCCACCGCCGCTCTGGGGCCAACGTCCTGACTTTC
j_call: TRBJ2-5; d_call: -; clone_size: -; v_call: TRBV4-2; cdr3_aa: CASSQVGNQETQYF; cdr3_nt: TGTGCCAGCAGCCAAGTGGGCAACCAAGAGACCCAGTACTTC
j_call: TRBJ2-7; d_call: -; clone_size: -; v_call: TRBV9; cdr3_aa: CASSERSGTYEQYF; cdr3_nt: TGTGCCAGCAGCGAGCGGAGCGGTACCTACGAGCAGTACTTC
j_call: TRBJ1-3; d_call: -; clone_size: -; v_call: TRBV29-1; cdr3_aa: CSVGVNSGNTIYF; cdr3_nt: TGCAGCGTAGGGGTAAACTCTGGAAACACCATATATTTT
j_call: TRBJ1-1; d_call: -; clone_size: few; v_call: TRBV30; cdr3_aa: CAWIGIGGRAAFF; cdr3_nt: TGTGCCTGGATTGGTATCGGCGGACGAGCAGCTTTCTTT
j_call: TRBJ1-1; d_call: -; clone_size: -; v_call: TRBV18; cdr3_aa: CASSGQKEAFF; cdr3_nt: TGTGCCAGCTCAGGCCAGAAGGAAGCTTTCTTT
j_call: TRBJ2-3; d_call: -; clone_size: -; v_call: TRBV18; cdr3_aa: CASSTYADTQYF; cdr3_nt: TGTGCCAGCTCAACTTATGCAGATACGCAGTATTTT
j_call: TRBJ2-3; d_call: -; clone_size: few; v_call: TRBV20-1; cdr3_aa: CSASLLLTQYF; cdr3_nt: TGCAGTGCTAGCCTGCTGTTAACGCAGTATTTT
j_call: TRBJ2-1; d_call: TRBD1; clone_size: -; v_call: TRBV6-5; cdr3_aa: CASSRTGVDYNEQFF; cdr3_nt: TGTGCCAGCAGTCGGACAGGGGTTGACTACAATGAGCAGTTCTTC
j_call: TRBJ2-1; d_call: -; clone_size: few; v_call: TRBV7-3; cdr3_aa: CASSLTRDNEQFF; cdr3_nt: TGTGCCAGCAGCTTGACACGAGACAATGAGCAGTTCTTC
j_call: TRBJ1-2; d_call: TRBD1; clone_size: -; v_call: TRBV29-1; cdr3_aa: CSVVKDRGYTF; cdr3_nt: TGCAGCGTTGTGAAGGACAGGGGCTACACCTTC
j_call: TRBJ2-1; d_call: TRBD2; clone_size: few; v_call: TRBV9; cdr3_aa: CASTGTSGHNEQFF; cdr3_nt: TGTGCCAGCACCGGGACTAGCGGGCACAATGAGCAGTTCTTC
j_call: TRBJ1-2; d_call: -; clone_size: -; v_call: TRBV29-1; cdr3_aa: CSVESRALGGSNYGYTF; cdr3_nt: TGCAGCGTTGAAAGTAGGGCCCTCGGAGGGTCTAACTATGGCTACACCTTC
j_call: TRBJ2-5; d_call: -; clone_size: few; v_call: TRBV6-5; cdr3_aa: CASNQGKKRETQYF; cdr3_nt: TGTGCCAGCAACCAAGGAAAGAAGCGGGAGACCCAGTACTTC
j_call: TRBJ1-1; d_call: -; clone_size: -; v_call: TRBV9; cdr3_aa: CASSVGTTDTEAFF; cdr3_nt: TGTGCCAGCAGCGTAGGGACGACAGACACTGAAGCTTTCTTT
j_call: TRBJ2-4; d_call: -; clone_size: -; v_call: TRBV25-1; cdr3_aa: CASSDALWDIQYF; cdr3_nt: TGTGCCAGCAGTGACGCTCTATGGGACATTCAGTACTTC
j_call: TRBJ2-7; d_call: TRBD1; clone_size: -; v_call: TRBV12-5; cdr3_aa: CASGSGQRYYEQYF; cdr3_nt: TGTGCTAGTGGGTCGGGACAGAGATACTACGAGCAGTACTTC
j_call: TRBJ1-4; d_call: TRBD1; clone_size: -; v_call: TRBV14; cdr3_aa: CASSQTTGVGKLFF; cdr3_nt: TGTGCCAGCAGCCAAACGACAGGGGTTGGAAAACTGTTTTTT
j_call: TRBJ2-3; d_call: -; clone_size: -; v_call: TRBV30; cdr3_aa: CAWSSGTDDTQYF; cdr3_nt: TGTGCCTGGAGTTCCGGGACGGACGATACGCAGTATTTT
j_call: TRBJ2-1; d_call: TRBD2; clone_size: -; v_call: TRBV15; cdr3_aa: CATSREGGSSYNEQFF; cdr3_nt: TGTGCCACCAGCAGAGAGGGCGGGAGCTCCTACAATGAGCAGTTCTTC
j_call: TRBJ1-5; d_call: -; clone_size: -; v_call: TRBV13; cdr3_aa: CASSLEFRRSHQPQHF; cdr3_nt: TGTGCCAGCAGCTTAGAATTCAGGCGGTCACATCAGCCCCAGCATTTT
j_call: TRBJ2-7; d_call: TRBD2; clone_size: few; v_call: TRBV13; cdr3_aa: CASSDGTSGGYEQYF; cdr3_nt: TGTGCCAGCAGCGACGGGACTAGCGGAGGCTACGAGCAGTACTTC
j_call: TRBJ1-1; d_call: -; clone_size: -; v_call: TRBV29-1; cdr3_aa: CRVRLLLMNTEAFF; cdr3_nt: TGCAGAGTCCGTCTTTTACTCATGAACACTGAAGCTTTCTTT
j_call: TRBJ1-1; d_call: -; clone_size: -; v_call: TRBV7-9; cdr3_aa: CASSQHAANTEAFF; cdr3_nt: TGTGCCAGCAGCCAGCATGCAGCGAACACTGAAGCTTTCTTT
j_call: TRBJ2-7; d_call: -; clone_size: -; v_call: TRBV7-9; cdr3_aa: CASSLSYEQYF; cdr3_nt: TGTGCCAGCAGCCTGTCGTACGAGCAGTACTTC
j_call: TRBJ1-2; d_call: TRBD1; clone_size: -; v_call: TRBV14; cdr3_aa: CASRNRDSNYGYTF; cdr3_nt: TGTGCCAGCAGGAACCGGGACAGTAACTATGGCTACACCTTC
j_call: TRBJ2-7; d_call: TRBD1; clone_size: few; v_call: TRBV6-6; cdr3_aa: CASSSTDRGYEQYF; cdr3_nt: TGTGCCAGCAGTTCGACCGACAGGGGTTACGAGCAGTACTTC
j_call: TRBJ1-2; d_call: TRBD1; clone_size: few; v_call: TRBV29-1; cdr3_aa: CSVEVIRGQTANYGYTF; cdr3_nt: TGCAGCGTTGAAGTCATCCGGGGACAGACAGCTAACTATGGCTACACCTTC
j_call: TRBJ2-3; d_call: -; clone_size: -; v_call: TRBV4-3; cdr3_aa: CASSQRATSFADTQYF; cdr3_nt: TGCGCCAGCAGCCAAAGGGCGACTAGTTTTGCAGATACGCAGTATTTT
j_call: TRBJ2-1; d_call: TRBD1; clone_size: few; v_call: TRBV27; cdr3_aa: CASRARQGEQFF; cdr3_nt: TGTGCCAGCAGGGCCCGACAGGGCGAGCAGTTCTTC
j_call: TRBJ1-5; d_call: TRBD1; clone_size: few; v_call: TRBV7-9; cdr3_aa: CASSLGTTGGSQPQHF; cdr3_nt: TGTGCCAGCAGCTTAGGTACGACAGGGGGCAGTCAGCCCCAGCATTTT
j_call: TRBJ2-5; d_call: -; clone_size: few; v_call: TRBV7-9; cdr3_aa: CASSPLTRSETQYF; cdr3_nt: TGTGCCAGCAGCCCCCTGACTAGGAGTGAGACCCAGTACTTC
j_call: TRBJ2-7; d_call: TRBD1; clone_size: few; v_call: TRBV29-1; cdr3_aa: CSGNRGSAREQYF; cdr3_nt: TGCAGCGGCAACAGGGGGTCGGCACGGGAGCAGTACTTC
j_call: TRBJ1-5; d_call: -; clone_size: -; v_call: TRBV29-1; cdr3_aa: CSVAEAGVDQPQHF; cdr3_nt: TGCAGCGTTGCGGAGGCAGGGGTTGATCAGCCCCAGCATTTT
j_call: TRBJ2-7; d_call: -; clone_size: -; v_call: TRBV27; cdr3_aa: CASGPNEQYF; cdr3_nt: TGTGCCAGCGGACCGAACGAGCAGTACTTC
j_call: TRBJ2-5; d_call: TRBD1; clone_size: -; v_call: TRBV7-9; cdr3_aa: CASSRDRGSETQYF; cdr3_nt: TGTGCCAGCAGCCGTGACAGGGGGAGTGAGACCCAGTACTTC
j_call: TRBJ2-3; d_call: -; clone_size: few; v_call: TRBV10-3; cdr3_aa: CAISKSQGGTDTQYF; cdr3_nt: TGTGCCATCAGTAAATCACAGGGTGGCACAGATACGCAGTATTTT